The 25 T cell receptor beta chains below all came from one sample that was sequenced in a study of T cell responses to AZD1222 COVID-19 vaccine. The assay was immunoSEQ multiplex PCR, and TCRdb's table has in-frame clones only and misses some. The profile shows 65,000 to 80,000 clones, roughly 87% of them singletons. Sequencing used peripheral blood, obtained on day 0 of AZD1222 vaccination. The receptors here all came from an adult in good health.

Only one count was recorded for this clone. The CDR3: CSVLAGNQPQHF. For the CDR3, the DNA is TGCAGCGTTCTCGCAGGGAATCAGCCCCAGCATTTT. The V gene is TRBV29-1, the J gene TRBJ1-5; TRBD1 might be the D (5 bases). CDR3 length: 12 amino acids. V dropped 5 bases and J dropped 4 bases, with 9 bases sitting between them. The germline CDR1 and CDR2 sequences are SQVTM and ANQGSEA.

This chain links TRBV7-2 with TRBJ1-5; no reliable D call. The CDR3 runs to 14 residues. Germline V gene lookup returns CDR1 SGHTA and CDR2 FQGNSA. V was clipped by 1 base and J by 7 bases, with 11 bases between them. CDR3 in amino acids: CASSLVRASQPQHF. The CDR3 nucleotides read TGTGCCAGCAGCTTAGTTCGGGCGTCACAGCCCCAGCATTTT.

This chain links TRBV3-1 (or the pseudogene TRBV3-2) with TRBJ1-2; possible D gene TRBD1, 5 bases. V lost 1 base to trimming and J lost 8 bases, with 14 bases between them. This CDR3 is built from 14 residues. CDR1 LGHDT and CDR2 YNNKEL come from the germline V gene (reference sequence). CDR3 region: CASSQGARDSGYTF. The CDR3 nucleotides read TGTGCCAGCAGCCAAGGGGCCAGGGATAGCGGCTACACCTTC.

This sequence joins TRBV19 and TRBJ1-5; no clear D. V dropped 3 bases and J dropped 5 bases, with 5 bases sitting between them. Looked up from germline, CDR1 is LNHDA and CDR2 is SQIVND (reference sequence). The CDR3 consists of 12 residues. CDR3 region: CASSILDQPQHF. In DNA form, the CDR3 reads TGTGCCAGTAGTATTCTTGATCAGCCCCAGCATTTT.

The V gene is TRBV4-1, the J gene TRBJ2-1, with 7 positions matching TRBD1. CDR3 length: 13 residues. CDR1 and CDR2 from the germline V gene are MGHRA and YSYEKL. The ends lost 4 bases at V and 16 bases at J; junction bases unmatched: 13. The CDR3 nucleotides read TGCGCCAGCAGCCGAGAAGAGGGGGCGGCCCCCTTCTTC. It specifies CASSREEGAAPFF.

The chain has TRBV7-2 and TRBJ1-1; no definite D call. The V end lost 5 bases, the J end lost 0 bases, and 22 bases lay between the germline ends. From germline, CDR1 is SGHTA and CDR2 FQGNSA. This CDR3 spans 18 amino acids. CDR3 amino acids: CASSQRSGVERMNTEAFF. CDR3 sequence (DNA): TGTGCCAGCAGCCAAAGATCGGGCGTGGAACGGATGAACACTGAAGCTTTCTTT.

This chain joins TRBV28 and TRBJ2-7; 7 nucleotides align to TRBD2. CDR1 is MDHEN, CDR2 SYDVKM, per germline. The CDR3 loop spans 14 amino acids. Trimming removed 6 bases from V and 9 bases from J; junction bases left unmatched: 14. As DNA, the CDR3 is TGTGCCAGCAGCCGATTGCTAGCGGAGACACCGCAGTACTTC. This gives the protein CASSRLLAETPQYF.

The rearrangement joins TRBV7-2 to TRBJ2-1; TRBD2 agrees at 9 bases. The CDR3 totals 15 residues. Germline loops: CDR1 SGHTA, CDR2 FQGNSA. V was clipped by 5 bases and J by 0 bases; unmatched bases: 2. The CDR3 DNA sequence: TGTGCCAGCAGCCTTAGCGGGAGCTCCTACAATGAGCAGTTCTTC. The encoded protein is CASSLSGSSYNEQFF.

This clone was detected a few times. The genes are TRBV7-6 and TRBJ2-5; 7 bases line up with TRBD1. This CDR3 has 15 residues. Germline CDR1 and CDR2: SGHVS and FNYEAQ. Unmatched junction bases numbered 13, after V lost 5 bases and J lost 7 bases. The CDR3 is CASSPSLDRDGTQYF. DNA of the CDR3: TGTGCCAGCAGCCCCAGCCTCGACAGGGATGGGACCCAGTACTTC.

V usage is TRBV6-2 or TRBV6-3 and J usage is TRBJ1-1; D possibly corresponds to TRBD1 (5 bases). Germline V gives CDR1 MNHEY, CDR2 SVGEGT. V was cut by 2 bases and J by 6 bases, with 22 bases left in between. This CDR3 is 17 amino acids long. CDR3 region: CASSYGGLNRDGAEAFF. CDR3 in DNA: TGTGCCAGCAGTTACGGAGGACTTAACCGGGACGGCGCTGAAGCTTTCTTT.

The chain joins TRBV7-3 to TRBJ1-6, with no clear D. The CDR3 covers 13 residues. Trimming left V 6 bases short and J 8 bases short, with 11 bases between. Germline CDR1 reads SGHTA; CDR2 reads FQGTGA. The CDR3: CASSQAEDSPLHF. DNA of the CDR3: TGTGCCAGCAGTCAGGCGGAAGATTCACCCCTCCACTTT. Combining the CDR3 with reference TRBV7-3 and TRBJ1-6 gives the whole variable domain GAGVSQTPSNKVTEKGKYVELRCDPISGHTALYWYRQSLGQGPEFLIYFQGTGAADDSGLPNDRFFAVRPEGSVSTLKIQRTERGDSAVYLCASSQAEDSPLHFGNGTRLTVT.

The chain couples TRBV2 to TRBJ1-2; TRBD1 matches 10 bases. CDR3 length equals 14 residues. CDR1 is SNHLY and CDR2 is FYNNEI in the germline V gene. The V and J ends lost 4 bases and 3 bases, in that order; junction bases with no gene match: 2. The CDR3 spells CASSGTGGDYGYTF. CDR3 DNA: TGTGCCAGCAGTGGGACAGGGGGAGACTATGGCTACACCTTC.

This chain joins TRBV6-1 and TRBJ2-7, with 7 bases fitting TRBD1. Looked up from germline, CDR1 is MNHNS and CDR2 is SASEGT. This CDR3 contains 14 residues. The V gene end was trimmed by 1 base and the J gene end by 8 bases; junction bases not matched to a gene: 8. CDR3 nucleotides: TGTGCCAGCAGTGAAGAAATCGGGACAGTAAAGCAGTACTTC. Translating gives CASSEEIGTVKQYF.

The chain employs TRBV28 and TRBJ2-1; perhaps TRBD1 as D (6 bases). The CDR3 loop spans 14 amino acids. The germline V gene has CDR1 MDHEN and CDR2 SYDVKM. Trimming stripped 6 bases from V and 4 bases from J, with 13 bases between. This chain's CDR3 is CASSTGTLYNEQFF. DNA of the CDR3: TGTGCCAGCAGCACCGGGACACTATACAATGAGCAGTTCTTC.

The CDR3 DNA sequence: TGCGCCAGCAGCCAAGGGACTAGCGGAGAAGGTGAGGATGAGCAGTTCTTC. Protein sequence: CASSQGTSGEGEDEQFF. This rearrangement joins TRBV4-3 to TRBJ2-1, with 10 nucleotides matching TRBD2. CDR1 and CDR2 from the germline V gene are LGHNA and YSLEER. Trimming took 1 base from V and 8 from J; bases not matched to a gene: 11. This CDR3 contains 17 residues.

The J gene is TRBJ2-1, the V gene TRBV6-4, with D uncertain. Germline V CDR1 and CDR2: MRHNA, SNTAGT. There are 16 residues in the CDR3. Trimming removed 0 bases from V and 0 bases from J, with 9 bases in between. This chain's CDR3 is CASSDSSSSSYNEQFF. In DNA, the CDR3 is TGTGCCAGCAGTGACTCGTCGTCGAGCTCCTACAATGAGCAGTTCTTC.

This clone was seen a few times. The chain carries TRBV6-1 and TRBJ1-6; no clear D gene. V shed 1 base and J shed 15 bases, with 10 bases lying between them. The CDR3 is 12 amino acids. Germline assignment: CDR1 MNHNS and CDR2 SASEGT. The chain's CDR3 is CASSEEGPSLHF. CDR3 in DNA: TGTGCCAGCAGTGAAGAAGGGCCAAGCCTCCACTTT.

As regards this clone: Other DNA sequences in the same sample also yield this CDR3. The chain has TRBV12-3 or TRBV12-4 and TRBJ1-5; no clear D. The CDR3 loop spans 13 amino acids. Trimming left V 2 bases short and J 4 bases short, with 6 bases between. The DNA for the CDR3 is TGTGCCAGCAGTTTATCGGGGAATCAGCCCCAGCATTTT. Encoded protein: CASSLSGNQPQHF.

The chain uses TRBV29-1 and TRBJ1-5; D is unclear. The CDR3 sequence is 16 residues long. Trimming pared 6 bases from V and 1 base from J, leaving 19 bases between. Germline values: CDR1 SQVTM, CDR2 ANQGSEA. The CDR3 is CSVHVIREPSNQPQHF. The CDR3 DNA reads TGCAGCGTACACGTGATTCGGGAGCCGAGCAATCAGCCCCAGCATTTT.

The V gene is TRBV19, the J gene TRBJ2-4, with TRBD1 matching over 9 bases. This CDR3 has 14 amino acids. Trimming cost V 5 bases and J 6 bases; bases outside gene matches: 5. CDR1 is LNHDA and CDR2 is SQIVND in the germline V gene (reference sequence). Here the CDR3 reads CASSPMDRGNIQYF. The CDR3 DNA sequence: TGTGCCAGTAGTCCAATGGACAGGGGAAACATTCAGTACTTC.

The rearrangement links TRBV3-1 (or the pseudogene TRBV3-2) to TRBJ2-1, with D possibly TRBD2 on 5 matching bases. This CDR3 is built from 17 residues. Germline CDR1 is LGHDT and CDR2 is YNNKEL (reference sequence). Deletions cut 1 base from V and 8 bases from J, with 21 bases between. The CDR3 bases are TGTGCCAGCAGCCAAGCCTCGGGTGGGCTCGAGGGCTATGAGCAGTTCTTC. It specifies CASSQASGGLEGYEQFF.

The V call is TRBV25-1, the J call TRBJ1-4; maybe TRBD1 (5 bases). V dropped 4 bases and J dropped 6 bases, with 12 bases sitting between them. The CDR3 runs 14 residues. Per the germline V gene, CDR1 is MGHDK and CDR2 is SYGVNS. The CDR3 bases are TGTGCCAGCAGTGGGAGCTCACAGGATGAAAAACTGTTTTTT. Protein: CASSGSSQDEKLFF. The whole variable domain, filled in from reference TRBV25-1 and TRBJ1-4, reads EADIYQTPRYLVIGTGKKITLECSQTMGHDKMYWYQQDPGMELHLIHYSYGVNSTEKGDLSSESTVSRIRTEHFPLTLESARPSHTSQYLCASSGSSQDEKLFFGSGTQLSVL.

This clone was seen a single time. The gene calls are TRBV5-6 and TRBJ2-1; 7 nucleotides agree with TRBD2. Germline CDR1 SGHDT, CDR2 YYEEEE. V trimming: 6 bases; J trimming: 5 bases; junction bases outside the gene matches: 5. The CDR3 runs to 13 residues. The DNA of the CDR3 is TGTGCCAGCACTGCGGGAGAGAACAATGAGCAGTTCTTC. The encoded protein is CASTAGENNEQFF.

The chain recombines TRBV3-1 (or the pseudogene TRBV3-2) with TRBJ2-5, with 8 bases lining up with TRBD1. The CDR3 length is 15 residues. The V gene end was trimmed by 3 bases and the J gene end by 2 bases; junction bases not matched to a gene: 5. CDR1 and CDR2 from the germline V gene are LGHDT and YNNKEL (reference sequence). CDR3 loop: CASSHQTGAQETQYF. In DNA form, the CDR3 reads TGTGCCAGCAGCCACCAGACAGGGGCACAAGAGACCCAGTACTTC.

CDR3 sequence: CASKTSADGELFF. The CDR3 region has the DNA TGTGCCAGCAAGACTAGCGCGGACGGGGAGCTGTTTTTT. The rearrangement uses TRBV9 and TRBJ2-2; 8 bases agree with TRBD2. The CDR3 is made up of 13 amino acids. CDR1 is SGDLS, CDR2 YYNGEE, per germline. J was trimmed by 7 bases and V by 6 bases; bases with no gene match: 5.